This entry lists 10 T cell receptor beta chains sequenced from one sample in a study of T cell repertoires in cytomegalovirus infection. TCRdb recomputed calls from the reads with MiXCR, one row per CDR3 protein. The sample lists about 260,000 distinct CDR3 sequences; about 13% were seen once. Sequencing was carried out using PBMCs. The receptors here all came from a human donor in good health (CMV status not recorded). Some clones in this sample may be carry-over from other donors' samples.

This chain joins TRBV4-3 and TRBJ2-2, with unresolved D. V shed 1 base and J shed 4 bases, with 13 bases lying between them. This CDR3 contains 16 residues. The V gene's germline CDR1 is LGHNA and CDR2 YSLEER. The CDR3 coding sequence is TGCGCCAGCAGCCAAGCTACTACGGTCGTCACCGGGGAGCTGTTTTTT. Translated: CASSQATTVVTGELFF.

This clonotype was detected many times. This sequence joins TRBV14 and TRBJ1-1; D unresolved. Trimming left V 6 bases short and J 1 base short, with 9 bases between. The length of the CDR3 is 13 residues. Germline V gives CDR1 SGHDN, CDR2 FVKESK. As DNA, the CDR3 is TGTGCCAGCAGTTCTCAGCGGAACACTGAAGCTTTCTTT. Its translation is CASSSQRNTEAFF.

The genes are TRBV29-1 and TRBJ1-6, with a possible D match to TRBD1 (6 bases). Germline V lookup: CDR1 SQVTM, CDR2 ANQGSEA. This CDR3 has 13 residues. Trimming took 4 bases from V and 9 from J, leaving 13 bases between them. CDR3 bases: TGCAGCGTTGCCGTCCAGGGGCGTTCACCCCTCCACTTT. Translated: CSVAVQGRSPLHF.

Many counts were recorded for this clonotype. The chain recombines TRBV7-2 with TRBJ2-1, with D possibly matching TRBD2 (6 bases). V shed 3 bases and J shed 7 bases, with 13 bases lying between them. This CDR3 region has 14 residues. Germline lookup yields CDR1 SGHTA and CDR2 FQGNSA. CDR3 DNA sequence: TGTGCCAGCAGCTTTACTAGCCCCGGGAATGAGCAGTTCTTC. It encodes CASSFTSPGNEQFF.

Many counts were recorded for this clonotype. This chain joins TRBV27 and TRBJ2-2; TRBD2 agrees at 13 bases. V dropped 5 bases and J dropped 1; count of bases not matched to a gene: 13. The CDR3 extends over 20 amino acids. The germline V gene encodes CDR1 MNHEY and CDR2 SMNVEV (reference sequence). CDR3 bases: TGTGCCAGCAGTCCCCTCCGGACTAGCGGGAGCAAGGGGAACACCGGGGAGCTGTTTTTT. This translates into CASSPLRTSGSKGNTGELFF.

This clonotype was recorded many times. The chain has TRBV18 and TRBJ1-2, with D uncertain. The V end lost 0 bases, the J end lost 3 bases, and 8 bases lay between the germline ends. In germline, CDR1 is KGHSH, CDR2 LQKENI. CDR3 size: 14 residues. CDR3 loop: CASSPPVNYYGYTF. CDR3 DNA: TGTGCCAGCTCACCACCCGTTAACTACTATGGCTACACCTTC.

This clonotype was seen ten or more times. The chain links TRBV4-2 to TRBJ2-1; 10 bases match TRBD2. Germline V gene sequence: CDR1 LGHNA, CDR2 YNFKEQ. The CDR3 loop spans 16 amino acids. The V gene end was trimmed by 0 bases and the J gene end by 9 bases; junction bases not matched to a gene: 8. The CDR3 spells CASSQDASGRDGEQFF. CDR3 DNA: TGTGCCAGCAGCCAAGATGCCAGCGGGAGGGACGGTGAGCAGTTCTTC.

This clonotype was observed many times. This chain connects TRBV7-2 to TRBJ1-5, with D possibly matching TRBD1 (6 bases). The germline V and J ends were trimmed by 0 bases and 2 bases, with 11 bases remaining between them. Germline V lookup: CDR1 SGHTA, CDR2 FQGNSA. This CDR3 has 16 amino acids. DNA for the CDR3: TGTGCCAGCAGCTTAGCAGGGGGGCTGGGCAATCAGCCCCAGCATTTT. Translation gives CASSLAGGLGNQPQHF.

In this sample, this clonotype turned up many times. The chain employs TRBV5-5 and TRBJ2-5; TRBD1 might be the D (6 bases). Germline V gene sequence: CDR1 SGHKS, CDR2 YYEKEE (reference sequence). V shed 2 bases and J shed 2 bases, with 10 bases lying between them. The CDR3 runs 14 residues. This chain's CDR3 is CASSFGQLQETQYF. CDR3 DNA: TGTGCCAGCAGCTTTGGACAGCTTCAAGAGACCCAGTACTTC. The full variable domain, its missing parts supplied by reference TRBV5-5 and TRBJ2-5, is DAGVTQSPTHLIKTRGQQVTLRCSPISGHKSVSWYQQVLGQGPQFIFQYYEKEERGRGNFPDRFSARQFPNYSSELNVNALLLGDSALYLCASSFGQLQETQYFGPGTRLLVL.

The sample holds a few counts of this clonotype. The rearrangement joins TRBV20-1 to TRBJ2-6; 8 bases line up with TRBD1. Trimming removed 6 bases from V and 0 bases from J; junction bases left unmatched: 4. Germline-derived CDR1 and CDR2 are DFQATT and SNEGSKA (reference sequence). The CDR3 spans 15 residues. CDR3 nucleotide sequence: TGCAGTGCCGGACAGGGCAGCTCTGGGGCCAACGTCCTGACTTTC. Its translation is CSAGQGSSGANVLTF.